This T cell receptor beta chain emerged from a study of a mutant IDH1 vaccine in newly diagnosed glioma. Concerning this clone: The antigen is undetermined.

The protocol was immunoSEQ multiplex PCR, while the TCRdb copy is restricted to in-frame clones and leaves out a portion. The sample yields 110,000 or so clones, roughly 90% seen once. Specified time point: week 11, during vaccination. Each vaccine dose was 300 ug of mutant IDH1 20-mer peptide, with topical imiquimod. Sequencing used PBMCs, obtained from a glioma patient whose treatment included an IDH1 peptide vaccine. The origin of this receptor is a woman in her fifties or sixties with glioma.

The CDR3 here is CASSVDGLASYNEQFF. The CDR3 DNA sequence: TGTGCCAGCAGCGTAGATGGACTAGCGTCCTACAATGAGCAGTTCTTC. The chain has TRBV9 and TRBJ2-1; 9 positions match TRBD2. V shed 0 bases, J shed 1 base, and the junction held 2 bases outside the gene matches. The CDR3 totals 16 residues. From germline, CDR1 is SGDLS and CDR2 YYNGEE.